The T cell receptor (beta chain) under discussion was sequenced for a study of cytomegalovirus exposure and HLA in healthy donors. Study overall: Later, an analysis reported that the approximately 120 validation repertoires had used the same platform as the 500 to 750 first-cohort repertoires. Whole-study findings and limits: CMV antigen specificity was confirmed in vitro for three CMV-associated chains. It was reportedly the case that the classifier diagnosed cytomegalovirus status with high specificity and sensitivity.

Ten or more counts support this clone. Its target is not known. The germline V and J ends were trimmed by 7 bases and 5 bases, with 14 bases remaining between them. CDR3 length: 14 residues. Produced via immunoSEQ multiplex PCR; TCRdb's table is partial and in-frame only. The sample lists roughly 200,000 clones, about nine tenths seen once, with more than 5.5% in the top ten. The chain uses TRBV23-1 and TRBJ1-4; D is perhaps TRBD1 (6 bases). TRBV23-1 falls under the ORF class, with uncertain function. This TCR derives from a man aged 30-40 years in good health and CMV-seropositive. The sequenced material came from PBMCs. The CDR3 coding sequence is TGCGCCAGCAACCCTCGGGACATGAATGAAAAACTGTTTTTT. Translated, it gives CASNPRDMNEKLFF.